This entry lists 11 T cell receptor beta chains sequenced from one sample in a study of shared clonotypes between healthy human individuals (dated by TCRdb to the early 2020s). Receptor libraries were prepared by the immunoSEQ multiplex PCR assay. The table was pulled from immuneACCESS by TCRdb, which kept in-frame rearrangements only. Such tables lose some clones; where checked, under half of the loss comes from unresolved V genes, and the rest has no known cause. The sample includes 2 million to 2.5 million clones, with just under 95% observed a single time. The top ten constitute 0.37% of the sample. The specimen sequenced was naive CD4+ T cells from PBMCs. The sample's cell subset or site label is to be understood as: CD45RA+ positively selected. These receptors were obtained from a young man in good health. Some clones in this sample may be carry-over from other donors' samples.

The rearrangement links TRBV11-2 to TRBJ2-1, with 9 bases fitting TRBD2. Germline V gene sequence: CDR1 SGHAT, CDR2 FQNNGV. The length of the CDR3 is 16 residues. V lost 6 bases to trimming and J lost 4 bases; unmatched junction nucleotides: 10. The CDR3 DNA is TGTGCCAGCAGGACCCTAGCGGGAACAGGATACAATGAGCAGTTCTTC. Protein product: CASRTLAGTGYNEQFF.

The chain links TRBV7-3 to TRBJ1-1, with D uncertain. Germline V gene sequence: CDR1 SGHTA, CDR2 FQGTGA. V shed 1 base and J shed 0 bases, with 3 bases lying between them. The CDR3 sequence is 13 residues long. The CDR3 nucleotides read TGTGCCAGCAGCTTAAATGTGAACACTGAAGCTTTCTTT. Protein product: CASSLNVNTEAFF.

The CDR3 is CASSLLFLGLADNEQFF. The CDR3, as DNA: TGCGCCAGCAGCCTCCTCTTTTTAGGACTAGCGGACAATGAGCAGTTCTTC. This chain joins TRBV5-1 and TRBJ2-1, with 10 bases fitting TRBD2. Germline V gives CDR1 SGHRS, CDR2 YFSETQ. The CDR3 contains 17 residues. Trimming removed 4 bases from V and 5 bases from J; junction bases left unmatched: 12.

V usage is TRBV18 and J usage is TRBJ1-5; the D gene is possibly TRBD1 (6 bases). V was pared by 3 bases and J by 7 bases, with 10 bases between. CDR1 and CDR2 (germline): KGHSH, LQKENI. This CDR3 has 13 residues. CDR3 DNA sequence: TGTGCCAGCTCACCGGAGGGGGTCCAGCCCCAGCATTTT. As protein: CASSPEGVQPQHF.

This sequence joins TRBV11-2 and TRBJ2-7, with unresolved D. The CDR3 contains 13 residues. Germline assignment: CDR1 SGHAT and CDR2 FQNNGV. V was shortened by 1 base and J by 6 bases, with 10 bases between the two germline ends. The CDR3 DNA sequence: TGTGCCAGCAGCTTAGTGTCAAAGCCCGAGCAGTACTTC. Its translation is CASSLVSKPEQYF.

V and J are TRBV7-9 and TRBJ2-5; tentative D call: TRBD2 (6 bases). Trimming removed 4 bases at V and 3 bases at J, with 12 bases between. The CDR3 spans 14 residues. Germline CDR1 and CDR2: SEHNR and FQNEAQ (reference sequence). The DNA for the CDR3 is TGTGCCAGCAGCTCTACGTGGGGGGAAGAGACCCAGTACTTC. As protein: CASSSTWGEETQYF.

This chain joins TRBV6-6 and TRBJ1-2; D gene uncertain. The CDR3 runs 11 residues. CDR1 and CDR2 from the germline V gene are MNHNY and SVGAGI (reference sequence). The V gene lost 2 bases and the J gene lost 8 bases, with 6 bases spanning the gap. CDR3 DNA sequence: TGTGCCAGCAGTTACCAACAGGGCTACACCTTC. This gives the protein CASSYQQGYTF.

This chain joins TRBV6-6 and TRBJ1-4; D ambiguous. CDR3 length: 13 amino acids. Trimming cost V 8 bases and J 5 bases, with 12 bases left between them. From germline, CDR1 is MNHNY and CDR2 SVGAGI (reference sequence). The CDR3 nucleotides read TGTGCCAGCCGCCCGCCGGAGAATGAAAAACTGTTTTTT. Encoded protein: CASRPPENEKLFF.

As concerns this clone: Other nucleotide sequences from this sample produce the same CDR3. J is TRBJ2-2 and V is TRBV5-5; D gene unclear. CDR3 length equals 13 residues. V was cut by 4 bases and J by 4 bases, with 8 bases left in between. Germline loops: CDR1 SGHKS, CDR2 YYEKEE (reference sequence). The CDR3 here is CASSLVGTGELFF. For the CDR3, the DNA is TGTGCCAGCAGCCTAGTTGGCACCGGGGAGCTGTTTTTT.

J is TRBJ2-1 and V is TRBV6-5; D not resolved. V shed 8 bases and J shed 7 bases, with 6 bases lying between them. The germline gives CDR1 MNHEY, CDR2 SVGAGI. The CDR3 is made up of 10 amino acids. CDR3 DNA: TGTGCCAGCCTACATAATGAGCAGTTCTTC. This translates into CASLHNEQFF.

The table lists this clone with a count of one. The V and J genes are TRBV25-1 and TRBJ2-1, with 11 nucleotides matching TRBD2. The CDR3 length is 16 residues. Trimming at V came to 6 bases and at J to 2 bases, leaving 6 bases not matched to a gene. Germline V gene data show CDR1 as MGHDK and CDR2 as SYGVNS. DNA of the CDR3: TGTGCCAGCAGGGGCCCGGGACTAGCGGCCTACAATGAGCAGTTCTTC. Translation gives CASRGPGLAAYNEQFF.